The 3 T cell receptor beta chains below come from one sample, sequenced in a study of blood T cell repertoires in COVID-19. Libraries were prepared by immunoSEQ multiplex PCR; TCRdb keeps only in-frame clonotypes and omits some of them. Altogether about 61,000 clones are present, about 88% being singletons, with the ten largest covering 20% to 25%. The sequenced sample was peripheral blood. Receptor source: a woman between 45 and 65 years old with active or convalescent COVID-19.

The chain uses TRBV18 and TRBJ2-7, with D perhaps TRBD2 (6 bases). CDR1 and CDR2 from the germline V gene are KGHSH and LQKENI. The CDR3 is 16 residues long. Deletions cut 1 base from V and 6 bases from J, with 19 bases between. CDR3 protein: CASSPLAGTDTREQYF. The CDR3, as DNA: TGTGCCAGCTCACCACTGGCTGGGACTGACACTCGCGAGCAGTACTTC. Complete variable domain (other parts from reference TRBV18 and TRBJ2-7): NAGVMQNPRHLVRRRGQEARLRCSPMKGHSHVYWYRQLPEEGLKFMVYLQKENIIDESGMPKERFSAEFPKEGPSILRIQQVVRGDSAAYFCASSPLAGTDTREQYFGPGTRLTVT.

As DNA, the CDR3 is TGTGCCAGCAGTTACGCGGGGGCTAGGGGAGGCGGGGAGCTGTTTTTT. Amino acids: CASSYAGARGGGELFF. This chain uses TRBV6-5 with TRBJ2-2; possibly TRBD2 for D (7 bases). The V gene lost 2 bases and the J gene lost 7 bases, with 17 bases spanning the gap. The CDR3 is 16 amino acids. The V gene's germline CDR1 is MNHEY and CDR2 SVGAGI.

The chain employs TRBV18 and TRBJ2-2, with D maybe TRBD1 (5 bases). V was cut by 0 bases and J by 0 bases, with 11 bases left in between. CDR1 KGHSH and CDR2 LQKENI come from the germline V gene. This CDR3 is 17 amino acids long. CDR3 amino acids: CASSPPWAGSNTGELFF. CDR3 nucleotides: TGTGCCAGCTCACCACCCTGGGCAGGGTCGAACACCGGGGAGCTGTTTTTT.